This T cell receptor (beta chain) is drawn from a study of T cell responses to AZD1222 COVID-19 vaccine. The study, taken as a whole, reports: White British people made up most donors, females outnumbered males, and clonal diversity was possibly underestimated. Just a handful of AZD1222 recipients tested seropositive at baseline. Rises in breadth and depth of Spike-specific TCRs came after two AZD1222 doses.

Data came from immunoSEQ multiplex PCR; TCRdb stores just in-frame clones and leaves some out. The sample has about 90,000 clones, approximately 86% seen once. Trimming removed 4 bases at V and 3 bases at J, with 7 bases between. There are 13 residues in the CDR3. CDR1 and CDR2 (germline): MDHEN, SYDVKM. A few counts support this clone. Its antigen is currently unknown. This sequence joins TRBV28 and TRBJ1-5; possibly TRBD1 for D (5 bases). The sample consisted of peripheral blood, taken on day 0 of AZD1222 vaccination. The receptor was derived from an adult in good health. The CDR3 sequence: CASSWDVNQPQHF. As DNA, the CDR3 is TGTGCCAGCAGTTGGGACGTCAATCAGCCCCAGCATTTT.